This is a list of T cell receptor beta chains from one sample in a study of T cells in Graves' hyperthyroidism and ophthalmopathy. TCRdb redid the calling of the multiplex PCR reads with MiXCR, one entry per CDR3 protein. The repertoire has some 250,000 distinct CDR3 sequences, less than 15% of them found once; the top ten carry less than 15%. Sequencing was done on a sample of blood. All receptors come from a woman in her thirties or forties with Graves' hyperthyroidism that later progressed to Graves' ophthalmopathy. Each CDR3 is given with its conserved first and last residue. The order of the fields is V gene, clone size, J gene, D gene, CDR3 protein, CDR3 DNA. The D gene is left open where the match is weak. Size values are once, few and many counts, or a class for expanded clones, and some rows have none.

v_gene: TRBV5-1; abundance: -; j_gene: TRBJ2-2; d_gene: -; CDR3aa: CASRTGTYKREGLFF; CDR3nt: TGCGCCAGCAGAACGGGGACTTACAAGAGGGAAGGGCTGTTTTTT
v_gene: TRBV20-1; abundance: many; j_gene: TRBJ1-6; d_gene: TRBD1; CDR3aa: CSAREGQNASPLHF; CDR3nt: TGCAGTGCTAGGGAGGGACAGAACGCCTCACCCCTCCACTTT
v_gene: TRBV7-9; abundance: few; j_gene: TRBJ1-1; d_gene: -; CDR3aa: CASDHGGRRTEAFF; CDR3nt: TGTGCCAGCGACCACGGGGGGCGACGGACTGAAGCTTTCTTT
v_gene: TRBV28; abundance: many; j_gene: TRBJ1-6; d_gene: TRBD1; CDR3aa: CASGFRGRNSYNSPLHF; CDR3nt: TGTGCCAGCGGATTCAGGGGGCGGAATTCCTATAATTCACCCCTCCACTTT
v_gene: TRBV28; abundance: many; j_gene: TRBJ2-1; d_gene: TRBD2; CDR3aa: CASSFGAGDLYNEQFF; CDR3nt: TGTGCCAGCAGTTTCGGGGCGGGAGACTTATACAATGAGCAGTTCTTC
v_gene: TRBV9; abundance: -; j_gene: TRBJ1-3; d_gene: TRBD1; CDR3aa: CASSAAGGEGNTIYF; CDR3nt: TGTGCCAGCAGCGCCGCAGGGGGCGAAGGAAACACCATATATTTT
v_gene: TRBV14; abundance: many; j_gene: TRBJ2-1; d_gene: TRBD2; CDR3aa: CASSHPIAGARENEQFF; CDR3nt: TGTGCCAGCAGCCACCCTATAGCGGGAGCTCGGGAGAATGAGCAGTTCTTC
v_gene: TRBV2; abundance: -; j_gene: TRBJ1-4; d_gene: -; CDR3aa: CASSGAGSIRKLFF; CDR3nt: TGTGCCAGCAGTGGAGCAGGATCAATTAGAAAACTGTTTTTT
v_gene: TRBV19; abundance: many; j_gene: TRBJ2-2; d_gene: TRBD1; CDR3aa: CASSMWDRITGELFF; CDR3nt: TGTGCCAGTAGTATGTGGGACAGGATCACCGGGGAGCTGTTTTTT
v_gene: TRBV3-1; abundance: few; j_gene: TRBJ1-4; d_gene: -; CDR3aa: CASSQDRRGVTTNEKLFF; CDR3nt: TGTGCCAGCAGCCAAGATCGGAGAGGGGTAACGACTAATGAAAAACTGTTTTTT
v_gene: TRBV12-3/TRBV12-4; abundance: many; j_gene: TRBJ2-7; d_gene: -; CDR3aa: CASSPTGIYTYEQYF; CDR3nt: TGTGCCAGCAGTCCAACAGGAATCTACACCTACGAGCAGTACTTC
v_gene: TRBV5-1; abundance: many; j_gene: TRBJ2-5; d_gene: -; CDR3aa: CASSEHTGSPYF; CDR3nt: TGCGCCAGCAGCGAACACACCGGGTCCCCGTACTTC
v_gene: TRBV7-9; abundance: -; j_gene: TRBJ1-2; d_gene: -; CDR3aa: CASSLGGAANYGYTF; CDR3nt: TGTGCCAGCAGCTTAGGGGGGGCTGCTAACTATGGCTACACCTTC
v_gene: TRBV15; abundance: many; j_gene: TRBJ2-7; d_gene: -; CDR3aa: CATSISRTGSNEQYF; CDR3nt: TGTGCCACCAGCATCTCCCGAACAGGGTCCAACGAGCAGTACTTC
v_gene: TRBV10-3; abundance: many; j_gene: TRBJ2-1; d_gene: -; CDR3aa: CAISDRDDNEQFF; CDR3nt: TGTGCCATCAGTGACAGGGACGACAATGAGCAGTTCTTC
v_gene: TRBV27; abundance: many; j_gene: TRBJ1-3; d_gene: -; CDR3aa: CASSAPGNTIYF; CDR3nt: TGTGCCAGCAGTGCCCCGGGAAACACCATATATTTT
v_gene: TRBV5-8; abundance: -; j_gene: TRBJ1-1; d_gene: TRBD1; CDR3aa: CASSSDRGMNTEAFF; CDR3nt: TGTGCCAGCAGCTCGGACAGGGGGATGAACACTGAAGCTTTCTTT
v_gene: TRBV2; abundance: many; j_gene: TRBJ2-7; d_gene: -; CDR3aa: CASSATRGAISYEQYF; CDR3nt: TGTGCCAGCAGTGCCACCAGGGGGGCCATCTCCTACGAGCAGTACTTC
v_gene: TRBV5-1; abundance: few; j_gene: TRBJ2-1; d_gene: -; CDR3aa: CASSPWTTNEQFF; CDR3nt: TGCGCCAGCAGCCCATGGACTACGAATGAGCAGTTCTTC
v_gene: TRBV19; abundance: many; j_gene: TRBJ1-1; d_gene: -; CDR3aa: CASSIDRLMNTEAFF; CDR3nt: TGTGCCAGTAGTATAGATCGGCTGATGAACACTGAAGCTTTCTTT
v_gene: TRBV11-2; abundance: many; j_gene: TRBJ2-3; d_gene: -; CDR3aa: CASSLEGYRDTQYF; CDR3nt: TGTGCCAGCAGCTTAGAGGGGTATAGAGATACGCAGTATTTT
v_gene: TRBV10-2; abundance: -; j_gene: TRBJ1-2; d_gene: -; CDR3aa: CASSPAGTFLGYTF; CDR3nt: TGCGCCAGCAGCCCAGCTGGGACTTTCCTAGGCTACACCTTC
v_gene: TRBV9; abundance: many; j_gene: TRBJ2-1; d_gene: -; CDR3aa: CASSSPKLGNNEQFF; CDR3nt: TGTGCCAGCAGCTCCCCGAAGCTAGGCAACAATGAGCAGTTCTTC
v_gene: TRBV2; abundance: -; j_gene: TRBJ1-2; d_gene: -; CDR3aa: CASSILGGYTF; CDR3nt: TGTGCCAGCAGTATCCTGGGCGGCTACACCTTC
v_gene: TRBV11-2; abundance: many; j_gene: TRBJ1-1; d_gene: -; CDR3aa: CASSPVGSTEAFF; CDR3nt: TGTGCCAGCAGCCCTGTCGGGAGCACTGAAGCTTTCTTT
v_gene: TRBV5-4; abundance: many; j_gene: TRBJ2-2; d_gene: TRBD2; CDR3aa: CASRTGLAGVVFF; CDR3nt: TGTGCCAGCAGGACCGGACTAGCGGGAGTGGTGTTTTTT